Sequencing of this T cell receptor beta chain was carried out in a study of T cell responses to AZD1222 COVID-19 vaccine. Findings and caveats of the study: Only after the peak T cell response were repertoires sampled. Vaccine-associated CD4 TCRs spanned spike, dominant at 160-218 and 743-854.

The CDR3 has 14 amino acids. V dropped 1 base and J dropped 5 bases, with 12 bases sitting between them. Germline CDR1 is SNHLY and CDR2 is FYNNEI. About this clone itself: As yet, its antigen is unknown.

The data were produced by immunoSEQ multiplex PCR, yet TCRdb's version contains in-frame clones alone and is incomplete. The sample yields roughly 40,000 clones, over 75% seen once. The sequence came from an adult who received the MenACWY meningococcal vaccine as a control. The rearrangement uses TRBV2 and TRBJ2-7; D is unclear. The specimen was peripheral blood, collected 28 days after the second dose of the MenACWY control vaccine. CDR3 DNA sequence: TGTGCCAGCAGTGAAGAGTGGGCGGTCCACGAGCAGTACTTC. This encodes CASSEEWAVHEQYF.